What follows are 5 T cell receptor beta chains derived from one specimen sequenced in a study of beta chain features in type 1 diabetes. General study findings and limits: When Type 1 diabetes patients were examined, their TCRB CDR3s proved moderately but significantly shorter in all four CD4+ subsets.

These receptors lack a known antigen. Isolated RNA was reverse transcribed in full, so expressed TCRB transcripts were sequenced. Assay: immunoSEQ multiplex PCR; the TCRdb copy retains only in-frame clones and omits some. The repertoire holds about 640,000 clones, with roughly 12% as singletons. Material: naive CD4+ T cells from blood. Receptors originate from a man younger than 40 with type 1 diabetes.

The rearrangement links TRBV10-3 to TRBJ1-2; the D gene is possibly TRBD1 (5 bases). V lost 3 bases, J lost 6 bases, and 14 bases lay in between. The CDR3 sequence is 14 residues long. The germline V gene encodes CDR1 ENHRY and CDR2 SYGVKD. The CDR3: CAISENSQGDGYTF. The DNA of the CDR3 is TGTGCCATCAGTGAAAACAGCCAAGGGGATGGCTACACCTTC.

The V gene is TRBV7-9, the J gene TRBJ2-1; D ambiguous. The CDR3 runs 14 residues. Germline V gene lookup returns CDR1 SEHNR and CDR2 FQNEAQ (reference sequence). With 0 bases removed from V and 9 bases from J, the gap between germline ends came to 12 bases. CDR3 sequence reads: CASSLAGILREQFF. The CDR3 nucleotides are TGTGCCAGCAGCTTAGCGGGCATTCTCCGTGAGCAGTTCTTC.

The chain links TRBV30 to TRBJ1-2; D call uncertain. The V gene lost 0 bases and the J gene lost 10 bases, with 15 bases spanning the gap. The CDR3 is made up of 13 amino acids. Germline V lookup: CDR1 GTSNPN, CDR2 SVGIG (reference sequence). This chain's CDR3 is CAWSVKGVVDYTF. In DNA form, the CDR3 reads TGTGCCTGGAGTGTAAAGGGAGTGGTGGACTACACCTTC.

This clone was recorded a few times. This rearrangement joins TRBV30 to TRBJ2-4; possibly TRBD2 for D (6 bases). CDR1 is GTSNPN, CDR2 SVGIG, per germline (reference sequence). This CDR3 contains 17 residues. V lost 1 base, J lost 0 bases, and 16 bases lay in between. This chain's CDR3 is CAWSDSGLSIAKNIQYF. The CDR3 coding sequence is TGTGCCTGGAGTGACTCGGGACTGTCAATAGCCAAAAACATTCAGTACTTC.

There are a few counts of this clone. V and J are TRBV2 and TRBJ1-4; D call uncertain. The CDR3 is made up of 14 amino acids. The germline V and J ends were trimmed by 3 bases and 7 bases, with 12 bases remaining between them. The V gene's germline CDR1 is SNHLY and CDR2 FYNNEI. The CDR3 nucleotides are TGTGCCAGCAGTGAGCAGGTGGAGCGTGAAAAACTGTTTTTT. Translated, it gives CASSEQVEREKLFF.